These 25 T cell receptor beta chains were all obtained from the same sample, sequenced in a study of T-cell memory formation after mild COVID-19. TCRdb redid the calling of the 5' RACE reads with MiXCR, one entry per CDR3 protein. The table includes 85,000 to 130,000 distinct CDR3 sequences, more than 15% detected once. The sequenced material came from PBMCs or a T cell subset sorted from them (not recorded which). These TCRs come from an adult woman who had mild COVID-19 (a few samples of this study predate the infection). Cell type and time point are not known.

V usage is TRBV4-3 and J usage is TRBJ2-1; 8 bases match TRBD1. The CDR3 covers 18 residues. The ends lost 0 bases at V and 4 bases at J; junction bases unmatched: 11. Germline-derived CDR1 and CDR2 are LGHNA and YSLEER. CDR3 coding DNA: TGCGCCAGCAGCCAAGATAGTGGGAACAGGGGGTTATACAATGAGCAGTTCTTC. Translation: CASSQDSGNRGLYNEQFF.

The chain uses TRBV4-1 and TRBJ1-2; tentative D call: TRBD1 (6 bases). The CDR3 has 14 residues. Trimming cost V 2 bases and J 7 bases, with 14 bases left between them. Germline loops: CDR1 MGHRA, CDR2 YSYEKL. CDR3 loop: CASSQFRGALGYTF. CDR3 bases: TGCGCCAGCAGCCAATTTCGGGGGGCTCTTGGCTACACCTTC.

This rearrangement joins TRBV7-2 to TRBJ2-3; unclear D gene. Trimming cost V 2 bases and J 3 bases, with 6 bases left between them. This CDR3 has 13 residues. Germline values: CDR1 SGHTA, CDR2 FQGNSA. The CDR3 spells CASSLIMTDTQYF. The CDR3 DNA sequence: TGTGCCAGCAGCTTAATAATGACAGATACGCAGTATTTT.

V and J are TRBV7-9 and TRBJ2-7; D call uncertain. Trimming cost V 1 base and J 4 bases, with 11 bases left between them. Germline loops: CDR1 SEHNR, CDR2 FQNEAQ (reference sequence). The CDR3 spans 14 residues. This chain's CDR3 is CASSLEDVGYEQYF. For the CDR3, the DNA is TGTGCCAGCAGCTTAGAGGATGTCGGTTACGAGCAGTACTTC. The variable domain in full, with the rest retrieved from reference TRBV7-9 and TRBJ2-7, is DTGVSQNPRHKITKRGQNVTFRCDPISEHNRLYWYRQTLGQGPEFLTYFQNEAQLEKSRLLSDRFSAERPKGSFSTLEIQRTEQGDSAMYLCASSLEDVGYEQYFGPGTRLTVT.

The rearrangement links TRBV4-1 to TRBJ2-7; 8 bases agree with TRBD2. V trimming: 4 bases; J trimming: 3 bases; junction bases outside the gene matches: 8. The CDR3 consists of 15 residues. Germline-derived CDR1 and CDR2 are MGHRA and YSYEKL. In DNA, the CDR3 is TGCGCCAGCAGCCCCGGGGGGGGGCGAAGCTACGAGCAGTACTTC. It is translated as CASSPGGGRSYEQYF.

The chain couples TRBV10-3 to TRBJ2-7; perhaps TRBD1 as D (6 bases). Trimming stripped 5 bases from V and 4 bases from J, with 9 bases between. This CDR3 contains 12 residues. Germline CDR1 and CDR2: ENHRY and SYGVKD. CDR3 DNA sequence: TGTGCCATCAGTTACCAGGGGTACGAGCAGTACTTC. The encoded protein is CAISYQGYEQYF.

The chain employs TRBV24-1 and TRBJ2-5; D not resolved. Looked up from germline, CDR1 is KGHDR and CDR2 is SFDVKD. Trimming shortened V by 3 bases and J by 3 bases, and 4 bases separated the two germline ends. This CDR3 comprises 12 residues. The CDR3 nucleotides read TGTGCCACCAGTGATCTCGAAGAGACCCAGTACTTC. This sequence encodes CATSDLEETQYF.

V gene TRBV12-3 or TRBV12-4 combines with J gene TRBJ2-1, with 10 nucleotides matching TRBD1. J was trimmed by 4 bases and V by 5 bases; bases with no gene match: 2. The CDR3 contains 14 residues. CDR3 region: CASSGQGGYNEQFF. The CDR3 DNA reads TGTGCCAGCAGTGGACAGGGGGGGTACAATGAGCAGTTCTTC.

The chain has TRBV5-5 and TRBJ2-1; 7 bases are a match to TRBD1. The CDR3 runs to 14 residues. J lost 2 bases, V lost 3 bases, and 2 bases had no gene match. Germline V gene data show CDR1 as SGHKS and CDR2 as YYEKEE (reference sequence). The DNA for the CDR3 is TGTGCCAGCAGCTCAGACAGGGCCTACAATGAGCAGTTCTTC. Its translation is CASSSDRAYNEQFF.

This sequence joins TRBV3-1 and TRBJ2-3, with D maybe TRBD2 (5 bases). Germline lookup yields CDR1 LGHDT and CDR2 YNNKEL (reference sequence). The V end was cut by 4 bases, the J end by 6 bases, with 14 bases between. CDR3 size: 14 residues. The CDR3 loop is CASSLLGLEDTQYF. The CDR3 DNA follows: TGTGCCAGCAGCCTCCTTGGACTGGAGGATACGCAGTATTTT.

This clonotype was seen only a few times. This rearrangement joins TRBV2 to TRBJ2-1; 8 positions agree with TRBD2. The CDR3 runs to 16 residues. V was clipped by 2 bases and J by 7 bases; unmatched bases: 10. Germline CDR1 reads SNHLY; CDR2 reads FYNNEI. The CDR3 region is CASSESAGVPRNEQFF. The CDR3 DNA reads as TGTGCCAGCAGTGAATCAGCGGGAGTTCCTAGAAATGAGCAGTTCTTC.

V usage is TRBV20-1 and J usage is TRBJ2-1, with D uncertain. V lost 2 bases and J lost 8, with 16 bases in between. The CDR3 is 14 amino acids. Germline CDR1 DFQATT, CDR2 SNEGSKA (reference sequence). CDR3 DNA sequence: TGCAGTGCTAGAACTGGGATAAGGGATTATGAGCAGTTCTTC. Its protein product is CSARTGIRDYEQFF.

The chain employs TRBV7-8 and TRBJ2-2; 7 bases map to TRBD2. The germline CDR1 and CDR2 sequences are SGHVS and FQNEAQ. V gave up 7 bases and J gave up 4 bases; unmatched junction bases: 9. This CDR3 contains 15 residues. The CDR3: CASKTGGGITGELFF. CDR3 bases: TGTGCCAGCAAGACGGGGGGAGGGATCACCGGGGAGCTGTTTTTT.

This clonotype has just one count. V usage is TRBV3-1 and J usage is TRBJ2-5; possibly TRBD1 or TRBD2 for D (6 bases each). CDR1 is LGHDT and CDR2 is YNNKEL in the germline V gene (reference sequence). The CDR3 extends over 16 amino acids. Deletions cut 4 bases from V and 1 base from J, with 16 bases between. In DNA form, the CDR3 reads TGTGCCAGCAGCCTGGAGGGGGGCCTGTTCCAAGAGACCCAGTACTTC. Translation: CASSLEGGLFQETQYF.

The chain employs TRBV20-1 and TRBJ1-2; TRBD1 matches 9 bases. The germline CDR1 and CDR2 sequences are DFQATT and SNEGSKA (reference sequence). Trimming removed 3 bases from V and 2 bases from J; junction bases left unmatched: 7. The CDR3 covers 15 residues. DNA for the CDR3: TGCAGTGCTAGTAATCGGGGACAGGGAAACTATGGCTACACCTTC. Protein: CSASNRGQGNYGYTF.

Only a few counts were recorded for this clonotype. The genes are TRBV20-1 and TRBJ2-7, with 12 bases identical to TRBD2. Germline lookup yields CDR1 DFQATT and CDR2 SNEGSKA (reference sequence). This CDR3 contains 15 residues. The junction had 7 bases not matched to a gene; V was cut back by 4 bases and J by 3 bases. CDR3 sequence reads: CSATSLAGGVYEQYF. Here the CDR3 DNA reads TGCAGTGCTACTTCGCTAGCGGGGGGGGTCTACGAGCAGTACTTC.

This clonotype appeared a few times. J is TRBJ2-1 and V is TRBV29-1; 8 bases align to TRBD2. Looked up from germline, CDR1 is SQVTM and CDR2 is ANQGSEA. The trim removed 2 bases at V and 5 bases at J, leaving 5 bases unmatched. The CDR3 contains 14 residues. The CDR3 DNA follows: TGCAGCGTTGAACTGCTAGCGGGTAACAATGAGCAGTTCTTC. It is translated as CSVELLAGNNEQFF.

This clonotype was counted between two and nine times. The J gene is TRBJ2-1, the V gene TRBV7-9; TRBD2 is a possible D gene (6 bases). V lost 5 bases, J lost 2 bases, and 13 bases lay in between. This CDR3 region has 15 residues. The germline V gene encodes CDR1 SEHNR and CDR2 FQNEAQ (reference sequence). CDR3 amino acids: CASSPATGAYNEQFF. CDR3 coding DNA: TGTGCCAGCAGCCCAGCGACGGGGGCCTACAATGAGCAGTTCTTC.

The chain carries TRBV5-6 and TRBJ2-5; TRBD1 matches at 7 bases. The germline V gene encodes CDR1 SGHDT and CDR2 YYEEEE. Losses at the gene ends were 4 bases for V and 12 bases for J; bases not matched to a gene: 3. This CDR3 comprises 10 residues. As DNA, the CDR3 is TGTGCCAGCAGCGGGGACAGAAAGTACTTC. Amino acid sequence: CASSGDRKYF.

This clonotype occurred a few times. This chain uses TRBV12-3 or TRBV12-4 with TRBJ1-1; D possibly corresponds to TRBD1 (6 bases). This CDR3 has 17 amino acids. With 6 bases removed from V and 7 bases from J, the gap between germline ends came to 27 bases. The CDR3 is CASSPYGGGGRWNEAFF. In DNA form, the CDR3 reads TGTGCCAGCAGCCCTTATGGGGGAGGGGGGAGGTGGAATGAAGCTTTCTTT.

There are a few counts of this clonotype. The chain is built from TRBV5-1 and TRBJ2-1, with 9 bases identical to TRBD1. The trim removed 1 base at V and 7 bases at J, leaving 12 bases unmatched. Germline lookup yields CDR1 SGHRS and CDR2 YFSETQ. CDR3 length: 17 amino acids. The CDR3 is CASSLPAGQGIPNEQFF. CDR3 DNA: TGCGCCAGCAGCTTGCCCGCGGGACAGGGAATCCCTAATGAGCAGTTCTTC.

The CDR3 spells CAISTDTQYF. Here the CDR3 DNA reads TGTGCCATCTCCACAGATACGCAGTATTTT. The V and J genes are TRBV12-3 or TRBV12-4 and TRBJ2-3; D ambiguous. V was trimmed by 10 bases and J by 2 bases, leaving 4 bases between them. This CDR3 spans 10 amino acids.

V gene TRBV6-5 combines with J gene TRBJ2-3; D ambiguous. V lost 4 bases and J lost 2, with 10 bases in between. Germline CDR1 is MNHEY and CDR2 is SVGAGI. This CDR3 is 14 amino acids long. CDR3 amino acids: CASSSWSDTDTQYF. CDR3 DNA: TGTGCCAGCAGTTCCTGGTCTGACACAGATACGCAGTATTTT.

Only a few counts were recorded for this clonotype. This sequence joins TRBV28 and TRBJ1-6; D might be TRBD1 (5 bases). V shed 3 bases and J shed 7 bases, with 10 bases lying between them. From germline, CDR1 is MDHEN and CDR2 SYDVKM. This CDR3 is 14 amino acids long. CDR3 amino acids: CASSFFGGNSPLHF. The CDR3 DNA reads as TGTGCCAGCAGTTTTTTCGGGGGGAATTCACCCCTCCACTTT. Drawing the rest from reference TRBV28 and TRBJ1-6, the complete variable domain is DVKVTQSSRYLVKRTGEKVFLECVQDMDHENMFWYRQDPGLGLRLIYFSYDVKMKEKGDIPEGYSVSREKKERFSLILESASTNQTSMYLCASSFFGGNSPLHFGNGTRLTVT.

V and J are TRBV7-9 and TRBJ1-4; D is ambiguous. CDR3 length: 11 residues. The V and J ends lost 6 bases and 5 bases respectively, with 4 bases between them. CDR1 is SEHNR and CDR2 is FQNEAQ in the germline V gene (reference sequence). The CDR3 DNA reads TGTGCCAGCAGTCAGAATGAAAAACTGTTTTTT. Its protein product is CASSQNEKLFF.